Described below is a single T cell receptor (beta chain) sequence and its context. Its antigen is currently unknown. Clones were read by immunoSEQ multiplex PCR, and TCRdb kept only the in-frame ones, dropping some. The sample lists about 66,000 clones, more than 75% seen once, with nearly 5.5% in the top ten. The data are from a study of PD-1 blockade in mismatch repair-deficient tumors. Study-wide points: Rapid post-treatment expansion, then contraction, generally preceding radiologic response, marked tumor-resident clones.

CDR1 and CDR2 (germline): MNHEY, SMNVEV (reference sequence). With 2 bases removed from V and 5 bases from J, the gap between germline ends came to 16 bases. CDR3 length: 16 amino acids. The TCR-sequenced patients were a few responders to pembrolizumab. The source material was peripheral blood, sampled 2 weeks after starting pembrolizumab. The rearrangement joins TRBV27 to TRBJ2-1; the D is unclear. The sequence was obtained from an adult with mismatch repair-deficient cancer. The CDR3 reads CASSLTLNDGNNEQFF. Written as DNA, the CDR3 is TGTGCCAGCAGTTTAACCTTGAACGACGGAAACAATGAGCAGTTCTTC.